These T cell receptor beta chains were read from a single sample in a study of radiation and T cells in renal cell carcinoma. Generated by immunoSEQ multiplex PCR, the TCRdb table keeps only in-frame clones and is missing some. The profile covers around 29,000 clones, with roughly 80% appearing a single time and 30% to 35% taken by the ten largest. Sample: blood, taken from a patient whose treatment included radiotherapy and nephrectomy. These receptors were obtained from a man aged 60 to 69 with renal cell carcinoma. Each CDR3 is given with its conserved first and last residue. D genes are given only for firm matches. Expanded clones are given a class, and other clones once, few, many or no size at all.

>TRBJ2-5|TRBV7-6|13|NA|NA
CASSPTGLETQYF
TGTGCCAGCAGCCCCACAGGGTTGGAGACCCAGTACTTC
>TRBJ2-1|TRBV30|15|TRBD2|NA
CAWSTSGISYNEQFF
TGTGCCTGGAGTACTAGCGGGATCTCCTACAATGAGCAGTTCTTC
>TRBJ2-1|TRBV5-5|16|TRBD2|NA
CASSQDWTSGKYEQFF
TGTGCCAGCAGCCAAGATTGGACTAGCGGGAAATATGAGCAGTTCTTC
>TRBJ1-1|TRBV11-3|13|NA|NA
CASSSPGDTEAFF
TGTGCCAGCAGCTCGCCAGGGGACACTGAAGCTTTCTTT
>TRBJ1-1|TRBV9|14|NA|few
CASSVAEGNTEAFF
TGTGCCAGCAGCGTAGCGGAGGGGAACACTGAAGCTTTCTTT
>TRBJ2-3|TRBV7-3|16|NA|NA
CASSPHASFTFDTQYF
TGTGCCAGCAGCCCTCACGCGAGTTTTACCTTTGATACGCAGTATTTT
>TRBJ2-7|TRBV4-3|17|NA|NA
CASSLYQSGIISYEQYF
TGCGCCAGCAGCCTATATCAATCCGGGATCATCTCCTACGAGCAGTACTTC
>TRBJ2-5|TRBV7-3|15|TRBD1|NA
CASSFSGTGGETQYF
TGTGCCAGCAGCTTTTCCGGGACAGGGGGAGAGACCCAGTACTTC
>TRBJ2-1|TRBV18|15|TRBD2|once
CASSSSQLADNEQFF
TGTGCCAGCTCATCCAGCCAACTAGCGGACAATGAGCAGTTCTTC
>TRBJ2-6|TRBV5-6|17|NA|NA
CASGKIGQTSGANVLTF
TGTGCCAGCGGTAAAATCGGACAAACGTCGGGGGCCAACGTCCTGACTTTC
>TRBJ2-2|TRBV2|13|NA|few
CASSYLNTGELFF
TGTGCCAGCAGTTATCTGAACACCGGGGAGCTGTTTTTT
>TRBJ2-5|TRBV30|14|TRBD2|once
CAWTTGGAGETQYF
TGTGCCTGGACGACGGGAGGGGCCGGGGAGACCCAGTACTTC
>TRBJ2-3|TRBV5-6|16|TRBD2|once
CASSLVSGSGTDTQYF
TGTGCCAGCAGCTTGGTGAGCGGGAGTGGTACAGATACGCAGTATTTT
>TRBJ2-4|TRBV2|15|NA|NA
CASQAAPLAKNIQYF
TGTGCCAGCCAAGCGGCCCCCCTAGCCAAAAACATTCAGTACTTC